This is a list of T cell receptor beta chains from one sample in a study of shared clonotypes between healthy human individuals. Only in-frame clones appear in the TCRdb table, and some are missing; sequencing was by immunoSEQ multiplex PCR. The table has hundreds of thousands of clones, 76% seen once. Sequencing was performed on PBMCs. These receptors were collected from a woman in her forties in good health. Some clones in this sample may be carry-over from other donors' samples. Each CDR3 is given with its conserved first and last residue. D genes are given only for firm matches. Not all rows give a size; the values are once, few, many and, for expanded clones, a class.

j_call	d_call	clone_size	v_call	cdr3_aa	cdr3_nt
TRBJ1-2	.	.	TRBV14	CASSQYGTHGYTF	TGTGCCAGCAGCCAATACGGTACGCATGGCTACACCTTC
TRBJ2-1	TRBD1	.	TRBV28	CATQGNEQFF	TGTGCCACACAGGGGAATGAGCAGTTCTTC
TRBJ1-1	TRBD1	.	TRBV25-1	CASSDWTGRTEAFF	TGTGCCAGCAGTGATTGGACAGGGAGGACTGAAGCTTTCTTT
TRBJ2-3	TRBD2	.	TRBV7-9	CASSLGMASGARYF	TGTGCCAGCAGCTTAGGTATGGCTAGCGGGGCGCGGTACTTT
TRBJ1-2	.	.	TRBV7-2	CASSLNSRVGYTF	TGTGCCAGCAGCTTAAATAGTCGGGTTGGCTACACCTTC
TRBJ1-5	.	.	TRBV19	CASSIQRQNLYSNQPQHF	TGTGCCAGTAGTATTCAGCGGCAGAACCTTTATAGCAATCAGCCCCAGCATTTT
TRBJ1-1	.	.	TRBV27	CASSYGRSTEAFF	TGTGCCAGCAGTTACGGGCGAAGCACTGAAGCTTTCTTT
TRBJ2-1	.	.	TRBV5-8	CASTHTDYYSYNEQFF	TGTGCCAGCACCCACACGGACTATTACTCCTACAATGAGCAGTTCTTC
TRBJ2-3	TRBD2	.	TRBV4-3	CASSQDHSGSRTDTQYF	TGCGCCAGCAGCCAAGATCATAGCGGGAGTCGTACAGATACGCAGTATTTT
TRBJ2-1	.	.	TRBV4-3	CASSQSLGAGYYNEQFF	TGCGCCAGCAGCCAAAGTTTAGGGGCGGGATATTACAATGAGCAGTTCTTC
TRBJ2-7	.	.	TRBV6-1	CASSEHPISYEQYF	TGTGCCAGCAGTGAACACCCCATATCCTACGAGCAGTACTTC
TRBJ1-2	TRBD1	.	TRBV19	CASSTPQLQGASHGYTF	TGTGCCAGTAGTACTCCCCAATTACAGGGGGCAAGTCATGGCTACACCTTC
TRBJ2-7	TRBD2	few	TRBV28	CASTPAGGLRLYEQYF	TGTGCCAGCACCCCCGCGGGGGGGTTGAGGTTGTACGAGCAGTACTTC
TRBJ2-1	TRBD2	.	TRBV2	CARSISGRSSYNEQFF	TGTGCCAGATCAATTAGCGGGAGGAGCTCCTACAATGAGCAGTTCTTC
TRBJ2-7	TRBD1	.	TRBV4-3	CASSRRGTGPNEQYF	TGCGCCAGCAGCCGGAGAGGGACAGGGCCAAACGAGCAGTACTTC
TRBJ2-1	.	.	TRBV6-4	CASSDGERERAPNNEQFF	TGTGCCAGCAGTGACGGGGAGAGGGAGCGTGCACCGAACAATGAGCAGTTCTTC
TRBJ2-7	TRBD2	.	TRBV18	CASSSAGGREQYF	TGTGCCAGCTCCTCAGCGGGAGGGCGCGAGCAGTACTTC
TRBJ2-7	.	.	TRBV7-3	CASSRGSDRPYEQYF	TGTGCCAGCAGCCGGGGTTCCGACCGCCCCTACGAGCAGTACTTC
TRBJ1-5	.	.	TRBV19	CASSWAGLGQPQHF	TGTGCCAGTAGTTGGGCGGGTCTAGGCCAGCCCCAGCATTTT
TRBJ1-2	.	few	TRBV28	CASGIVGYTF	TGTGCCAGCGGTATCGTTGGCTACACCTTC
TRBJ1-1	.	.	TRBV28	CASSFGADANTEAFF	TGTGCCAGCAGTTTCGGGGCGGACGCGAACACTGAAGCTTTCTTT
TRBJ1-1	.	.	TRBV6-1	CASSGRGNTEAFF	TGTGCCAGCAGTGGCAGGGGGAACACTGAAGCTTTCTTT
TRBJ2-6	.	.	TRBV5-1	CASSLAWRGLPSGANVLTF	TGCGCCAGCAGCTTGGCCTGGAGGGGGCTTCCTTCTGGGGCCAACGTCCTGACTTTC
TRBJ2-7	TRBD2	many	TRBV5-1	CASSTSGSRSYEQYF	TGCGCCAGCAGTACTAGCGGGAGTAGATCCTACGAGCAGTACTTC
TRBJ1-1	.	.	TRBV30	CAWSLGDGSTEAFF	TGTGCCTGGAGTTTGGGGGACGGGAGCACTGAAGCTTTCTTT
TRBJ1-2	.	.	TRBV28	CASSTDGSAYGYTF	TGTGCCAGCAGTACCGACGGGAGCGCCTATGGCTACACCTTC
TRBJ2-5	TRBD2	.	TRBV10-3	CAISQTSGRETQYF	TGTGCCATCAGCCAGACTAGCGGGAGAGAGACCCAGTACTTC
TRBJ2-7	TRBD2	.	TRBV5-1	CASSPGGTRGYEQYF	TGCGCCAGCAGCCCGGGTGGGACTAGAGGCTACGAGCAGTACTTC
TRBJ2-7	TRBD2	.	TRBV6-1	CASSSGLAGAYEQYF	TGTGCCAGCAGCAGCGGACTAGCGGGTGCCTACGAGCAGTACTTC
TRBJ1-4	TRBD1	once	TRBV4-1	CASSQVTRQGFLSTNEKLFF	TGCGCCAGCAGCCAAGTAACTAGACAGGGGTTTTTGTCAACTAATGAAAAACTGTTTTTT
TRBJ1-6	.	few	TRBV7-6	CASSLRMDNSPLHF	TGTGCCAGCAGCTTACGGATGGATAATTCACCCCTCCACTTT
TRBJ2-5	TRBD1	few	TRBV30	CAWSPMDRMYF	TGTGCCTGGAGCCCGATGGACAGGATGTACTTC
TRBJ2-5	TRBD2	.	TRBV2	CASKRGGQETQYF	TGTGCCAGCAAACGGGGGGGACAAGAGACCCAGTACTTC
TRBJ2-1	TRBD2	few	TRBV6-4	CASSETSGTYNEQFF	TGTGCCAGCAGTGAAACTAGCGGAACCTACAATGAGCAGTTCTTC
TRBJ2-7	TRBD2	few	TRBV10-3	CAIGETSGLRSYEQYF	TGTGCCATCGGTGAGACTAGCGGGTTAAGATCCTACGAGCAGTACTTC
TRBJ1-2	.	.	TRBV5-4	CASKLPGKTYGYTF	TGTGCCAGCAAGCTACCAGGAAAGACCTATGGCTACACCTTC
TRBJ2-1	TRBD2	once	TRBV29-1	CSVEAGGRINEQFF	TGCAGCGTTGAGGCGGGAGGGCGGATCAATGAGCAGTTCTTC
TRBJ2-6	.	.	TRBV7-2	CASSLQGRASGANVLTF	TGTGCCAGCAGCTTACAGGGGAGGGCCTCTGGGGCCAACGTCCTGACTTTC
TRBJ2-7	TRBD2	.	TRBV15	CATSRGLAMDYEQYF	TGTGCCACCAGCAGGGGACTAGCGATGGACTACGAGCAGTACTTC
TRBJ1-2	.	many	TRBV6-1	CASSWSGTAEYGYTF	TGTGCCAGCAGTTGGTCCGGGACGGCAGAATATGGCTACACCTTC
TRBJ2-7	.	.	TRBV28	CASSLQGYEQYF	TGTGCCAGCAGTCTACAGGGCTACGAGCAGTACTTC
TRBJ1-1	.	.	TRBV5-1	CASSPARMNTEAFF	TGCGCCAGCAGCCCTGCCAGAATGAACACTGAAGCTTTCTTT
TRBJ1-2	.	.	TRBV10-3	CAISDDRTYGYTF	TGTGCCATCAGTGACGACAGGACCTATGGCTACACCTTC
TRBJ1-5	.	few	TRBV7-9	CASSLDGGQPQHF	TGTGCCAGCAGCTTAGATGGGGGCCAGCCCCAGCATTTT
TRBJ1-2	.	.	TRBV28	CASSLWTGTFGGYTF	TGTGCCAGCAGTTTATGGACGGGGACATTTGGGGGCTACACCTTC
TRBJ2-7	.	.	TRBV18	CASSPRTGWNYEQYF	TGTGCCAGCTCACCGCGAACGGGGTGGAACTACGAGCAGTACTTC
TRBJ2-3	.	.	TRBV18	CASSSETRNTDTQYF	TGTGCCAGCTCCAGTGAGACTAGAAACACAGATACGCAGTATTTT
TRBJ2-3	.	.	TRBV16	CASSPPRTDTQYF	TGTGCCAGCTCCCCCCCCCGCACAGATACGCAGTATTTT
TRBJ2-7	TRBD1	.	TRBV27	CASTSGTGYAEQYF	TGTGCCAGCACCTCCGGGACAGGGTATGCCGAGCAGTACTTC
TRBJ1-1	.	.	TRBV6-5	CASISLSRGYTEAFF	TGTGCCAGCATTTCACTCAGTAGGGGCTACACTGAAGCTTTCTTT